The next 7 T cell receptor beta chains were all read from a single sample in a study of siplizumab effects on memory and regulatory T cells (dated by TCRdb to about 2019). The receptor library was made with the immunoSEQ multiplex PCR assay. Held by TCRdb, this immuneACCESS table contains in-frame sequences only and omits some clones. Under half of the omission traces to an unresolved V gene where checked; the cause of the rest is unknown. This sample gives 85,000 or so clones in total; approximately 95% of them show up just once. The ten largest clones capture around 20% of the sample. Material for sequencing was CD8+ T cells sorted from blood. These TCRs come from a human donor in good health.

The chain couples TRBV9 to TRBJ1-1; a weak D match, TRBD1 (5 bases). From germline, CDR1 is SGDLS and CDR2 YYNGEE. V was cut by 4 bases and J by 2 bases, with 12 bases left in between. This CDR3 spans 14 amino acids. This CDR3 is CASSPGTVNTEAFF. The DNA for the CDR3 is TGTGCCAGCAGCCCGGGGACGGTAAACACTGAAGCTTTCTTT.

The rearrangement uses TRBV27 and TRBJ1-2; D might be TRBD1 (5 bases). This CDR3 contains 13 residues. V lost 3 bases and J 8 bases, leaving 13 bases between the germline ends. Per germline, CDR1 MNHEY and CDR2 SMNVEV (reference sequence). The CDR3 DNA reads as TGTGCCAGCAGTTTTTCAGGGCCCAGGGGCTACACCTTC. Its translation: CASSFSGPRGYTF.

The V call is TRBV2, the J call TRBJ2-1, with a possible D match to TRBD1 (6 bases). The germline CDR1 and CDR2 sequences are SNHLY and FYNNEI. The CDR3 runs to 15 residues. V was cut by 6 bases and J by 10 bases, with 22 bases left in between. This chain's CDR3 is CASREPGQRSGEQFF. Written as DNA, the CDR3 is TGTGCCAGCAGAGAGCCGGGACAAAGGTCAGGGGAGCAGTTCTTC.

The chain employs TRBV2 and TRBJ2-5; TRBD1 aligns across 9 bases. V shed 6 bases, J shed 5 bases, and the junction held 4 bases outside the gene matches. The CDR3 length is 13 residues. From germline, CDR1 is SNHLY and CDR2 FYNNEI. The CDR3 DNA follows: TGTGCCAGCAGACAGGGGGCGGAGGAGACCCAGTACTTC. As protein: CASRQGAEETQYF.

The CDR3 coding sequence is TGTGCCAGCAGCGCGGCAGGCGGCGGAAACACCATATATTTT. It translates to CASSAAGGGNTIYF. The gene calls are TRBV9 and TRBJ1-3, with D hard to call. Deletions cut 3 bases from V and 4 bases from J, with 11 bases between. Germline loops: CDR1 SGDLS, CDR2 YYNGEE. The CDR3 is 14 residues long.

The chain has TRBV10-3 and TRBJ2-7; D is unresolved. The length of the CDR3 is 11 residues. The V gene lost 0 bases and the J gene lost 10 bases, with 7 bases spanning the gap. Per germline, CDR1 ENHRY and CDR2 SYGVKD. The CDR3 is CAISESFLQYF. The CDR3 DNA reads TGTGCCATCAGTGAGTCGTTTCTTCAGTACTTC.

This sequence joins TRBV27 and TRBJ2-3; D is unclear. V was clipped by 0 bases and J by 1 base, with 8 bases between them. Germline CDR1 is MNHEY and CDR2 is SMNVEV (reference sequence). The CDR3 runs to 15 residues. The CDR3 DNA is TGTGCCAGCAGTTTATCCAGACGGGGCACAGATACGCAGTATTTT. Translated, it gives CASSLSRRGTDTQYF.